The 31 T cell receptor beta chains presented below share a single source sample, sequenced in a study of blood T cell repertoires in COVID-19. Libraries were prepared by immunoSEQ multiplex PCR; TCRdb keeps only in-frame clonotypes and omits some of them. The data contain roughly 290,000 clones, around 81% of them seen just once; the ten biggest clones take up roughly 14%. The source material was peripheral blood. The origin of the receptors is a person between 70 and 80 years old with COVID-19, enrolled during active disease.

The V gene is TRBV7-2, the J gene TRBJ2-3, with TRBD2 matching 7 bases. CDR3 size: 15 residues. The germline V gene encodes CDR1 SGHTA and CDR2 FQGNSA. Trimming removed 4 bases from V and 6 bases from J; junction bases left unmatched: 10. The CDR3 coding sequence is TGTGCCAGCAGCTCCTCCCGCGCTAGCGGTGATACGCAGTATTTT. It yields the protein CASSSSRASGDTQYF.

This chain connects TRBV20-1 to TRBJ1-2; D not certain. The CDR3 has 11 amino acids. The germline CDR1 and CDR2 sequences are DFQATT and SNEGSKA (reference sequence). The germline V and J ends were trimmed by 5 bases and 6 bases, with 10 bases remaining between them. The CDR3 protein is CSALSRDGYTF. CDR3 DNA sequence: TGCAGTGCTCTGTCGAGGGATGGCTACACCTTC.

V is TRBV28 and J is TRBJ2-7, with TRBD1 identical over 11 bases. Germline-derived CDR1 and CDR2 are MDHEN and SYDVKM. The CDR3 has 16 amino acids. Unmatched junction bases numbered 6, after V lost 4 bases and J lost 1 base. Here the CDR3 reads CASSSIGQGASYEQYF. The CDR3 region has the DNA TGTGCCAGCAGTTCCATCGGACAGGGGGCGTCCTACGAGCAGTACTTC.

The chain carries TRBV27 and TRBJ2-7; D unresolved. Germline CDR1 MNHEY, CDR2 SMNVEV (reference sequence). Deletions cut 4 bases from V and 5 bases from J, with 9 bases between. This CDR3 comprises 12 residues. The CDR3 here is CASSSMSHEQYF. In DNA form, the CDR3 reads TGTGCCAGCAGTTCTATGTCCCACGAGCAGTACTTC.

The chain employs TRBV6-4 and TRBJ2-1; a possible D gene is TRBD1 (6 bases). The CDR3 consists of 15 residues. V lost 6 bases and J 5 bases, leaving 17 bases between the germline ends. Germline V gene sequence: CDR1 MRHNA, CDR2 SNTAGT. The CDR3 region has the DNA TGTGCCAGCAGCTACAACAGGGACCTCCACAATGAGCAGTTCTTC. It codes for CASSYNRDLHNEQFF.

V and J are TRBV5-6 and TRBJ1-5; D unresolved. From germline, CDR1 is SGHDT and CDR2 YYEEEE. V lost 2 bases and J 4 bases, leaving 4 bases between the germline ends. The CDR3 is 12 residues long. CDR3 nucleotides: TGTGCCAGCAGCTTCAGTAATCAGCCCCAGCATTTT. It translates to CASSFSNQPQHF.

The chain links TRBV9 to TRBJ1-3; TRBD1 might be the D (5 bases). This CDR3 is built from 20 residues. Germline CDR1 and CDR2: SGDLS and YYNGEE. Trimming took 0 bases from V and 5 from J, leaving 27 bases between them. The CDR3 protein is CASSVAWGGPAVSRRNTIYF. Written as DNA, the CDR3 is TGTGCCAGCAGCGTAGCTTGGGGCGGTCCGGCGGTAAGCCGGCGAAACACCATATATTTT.

The chain links TRBV6-4 to TRBJ2-2; TRBD1 might be the D (5 bases). Germline V gene data show CDR1 as MRHNA and CDR2 as SNTAGT. The CDR3 covers 14 residues. The V end lost 4 bases, the J end lost 4 bases, and 10 bases lay between the germline ends. CDR3 sequence (DNA): TGTGCCAGCAGTGCAGACAGACTCACCGGGGAGCTGTTTTTT. Translation: CASSADRLTGELFF.

The V call is TRBV19, the J call TRBJ1-5; D is unresolved. The CDR3 loop spans 14 amino acids. Trimming took off 3 bases at V and 6 bases at J, with 12 bases between the two ends. Germline V CDR1 and CDR2: LNHDA, SQIVND (reference sequence). The CDR3 loop is CASSIRSRAQPQHF. The DNA of the CDR3 is TGTGCCAGTAGTATTCGATCGCGGGCTCAGCCCCAGCATTTT.

The rearrangement uses TRBV5-1 and TRBJ1-2, with TRBD1 as a possible D gene (6 bases). Germline CDR1 and CDR2: SGHRS and YFSETQ. The V and J ends lost 1 base and 3 bases respectively, with 10 bases between them. The CDR3 length is 14 residues. DNA for the CDR3: TGCGCCAGCAGCTTGTCGGGGGGCGACTATGGCTACACCTTC. Translating gives CASSLSGGDYGYTF.

This clone has just a few counts. This rearrangement joins TRBV4-2 to TRBJ2-7; 9 bases fit TRBD1. There are 16 residues in the CDR3. Trimming cost V 0 bases and J 4 bases; bases outside gene matches: 7. Germline assignment: CDR1 LGHNA and CDR2 YNFKEQ. The CDR3 sequence is CASSQDQTGGDYEQYF. CDR3 bases: TGTGCCAGCAGCCAAGACCAGACAGGGGGTGATTACGAGCAGTACTTC.

The V call is TRBV14, the J call TRBJ1-6; 7 bases align to TRBD1. The CDR3 spans 16 residues. Per the germline V gene, CDR1 is SGHDN and CDR2 is FVKESK. J was trimmed by 7 bases and V by 1 base; bases with no gene match: 7. CDR3 in amino acids: CASSQGLGQPNSPLHF. DNA of the CDR3: TGTGCCAGCAGCCAAGGGCTGGGACAGCCAAATTCACCCCTCCACTTT.

V gene TRBV30 combines with J gene TRBJ1-1; D unresolved. The germline CDR1 and CDR2 sequences are GTSNPN and SVGIG (reference sequence). This CDR3 is built from 13 residues. With 0 bases removed from V and 3 bases from J, the gap between germline ends came to 8 bases. CDR3 bases: TGTGCCTGGAGTGTATGGCCGTACACTGAAGCTTTCTTT. Translated: CAWSVWPYTEAFF.

This CDR3 is CASSQDLFTIHEQYF. In nucleotides, the CDR3 is TGTGCCAGCAGCCAAGATCTCTTCACTATACACGAGCAGTACTTC. This chain links TRBV3-1 (or the pseudogene TRBV3-2) with TRBJ2-7, with D uncertain. The CDR3 is made up of 15 amino acids. V was cut by 0 bases and J by 5 bases, with 14 bases left in between. Germline CDR1 reads LGHDT; CDR2 reads YNNKEL (reference sequence).

This clone came up once. The chain is built from TRBV30 and TRBJ1-6, with 8 bases fitting TRBD1. This CDR3 has 14 amino acids. Germline V gives CDR1 GTSNPN, CDR2 SVGIG (reference sequence). V lost 2 bases to trimming and J lost 7 bases; unmatched junction nucleotides: 4. For the CDR3, the DNA is TGTGCCTGGAGTCTCGGACAGGGAAATTCACCCCTCCACTTT. Translating gives CAWSLGQGNSPLHF. The entire variable domain, with the rest obtained from reference TRBV30 and TRBJ1-6, is as follows: SQTIHQWPATLVQPVGSPLSLECTVEGTSNPNLYWYRQAAGRGLQLLFYSVGIGQISSEVPQNLSASRPQDRQFILSSKKLLLSDSGFYLCAWSLGQGNSPLHFGNGTRLTVT.

The rearrangement links TRBV10-3 to TRBJ1-5; D gene uncertain. The V gene's germline CDR1 is ENHRY and CDR2 SYGVKD. Trimming took 8 bases from V and 7 from J, leaving 12 bases between them. The CDR3 is made up of 12 amino acids. The CDR3 coding sequence is TGTGCCATCGGTCCCGGTAGACAGCCCCAGCATTTT. As protein: CAIGPGRQPQHF.

This clone was seen more than once but under ten times. CDR3 amino acids: CASSRGGEGEQFF. CDR3 bases: TGTGCCAGCAGTAGGGGGGGGGAAGGTGAGCAGTTCTTC. The chain recombines TRBV12-3 or TRBV12-4 with TRBJ2-1; TRBD2 is a possible D gene (7 bases). Trimming took off 5 bases at V and 9 bases at J, with 14 bases between the two ends. The CDR3 extends over 13 amino acids.

V is TRBV10-3 and J is TRBJ1-1; no clear D gene. V was trimmed by 0 bases and J by 11 bases, leaving 7 bases between them. The germline gives CDR1 ENHRY, CDR2 SYGVKD. The CDR3 is 11 residues long. CDR3 in DNA: TGTGCCATCAGTGAGTCGAGAACGGCTTTCTTT. It is translated as CAISESRTAFF.

The chain links TRBV13 to TRBJ2-7; a weak D match, TRBD2 (5 bases). The CDR3 totals 15 residues. Deletions cut 7 bases from V and 2 bases from J, with 18 bases between. The germline V gene encodes CDR1 PRHDT and CDR2 FYEKMQ (reference sequence). CDR3 sequence (DNA): TGTGCCAGCAACTTGAGGGCGGATCGAACCTACGAGCAGTACTTC. It codes for CASNLRADRTYEQYF.

CDR3 sequence: CASSLGGLWETQYF. For the CDR3, the DNA is TGTGCCAGCAGCTTAGGAGGGCTGTGGGAGACCCAGTACTTC. The chain employs TRBV7-9 and TRBJ2-5; possibly TRBD2 for D (5 bases). The V end was cut by 1 base, the J end by 5 bases, with 11 bases between. Per germline, CDR1 SEHNR and CDR2 FQNEAQ (reference sequence). CDR3 length: 14 amino acids.

The chain links TRBV19 to TRBJ1-1, with D perhaps TRBD1 (5 bases). Trimming took 5 bases from V and 1 from J, leaving 14 bases between them. The CDR3 runs 15 residues. CDR1 and CDR2 from the germline V gene are LNHDA and SQIVND (reference sequence). For the CDR3, the DNA is TGTGCCAGTAGTCTCGGGGGAGGCGGGAACACTGAAGCTTTCTTT. Its protein is CASSLGGGGNTEAFF.

The DNA of the CDR3 is TGTGCCAGCTCAACAACTAGTACCCAGTACCAAGAGACCCAGTACTTC. Protein sequence: CASSTTSTQYQETQYF. The gene calls are TRBV18 and TRBJ2-5, with a weak D call TRBD2 (5 bases). The CDR3 has 16 residues. CDR1 is KGHSH and CDR2 is LQKENI in the germline V gene. Trimming left V 5 bases short and J 0 bases short, with 16 bases between.

The rearrangement joins TRBV5-1 to TRBJ2-4, with 10 bases that match TRBD1. J gave up 4 bases and V 0 bases, and 7 bases lay outside the gene matches. The germline V gene encodes CDR1 SGHRS and CDR2 YFSETQ. This CDR3 spans 17 amino acids. For the CDR3, the DNA is TGCGCCAGCAGCTTGGTCGGGACAGGGGCAGAGAAAAACATTCAGTACTTC. Translation gives CASSLVGTGAEKNIQYF.

This rearrangement joins TRBV5-1 to TRBJ2-3; 8 bases are a match to TRBD2. V lost 3 bases to trimming and J lost 8 bases; unmatched junction nucleotides: 8. The V gene's germline CDR1 is SGHRS and CDR2 YFSETQ. CDR3 size: 14 residues. The CDR3 protein is CASSSSGGQATQYF. CDR3 sequence (DNA): TGCGCCAGCAGCTCGAGCGGGGGACAAGCTACGCAGTATTTT.

This chain links TRBV27 with TRBJ2-7, with D hard to call. Trimming took 8 bases from V and 3 from J, leaving 8 bases between them. Per the germline V gene, CDR1 is MNHEY and CDR2 is SMNVEV (reference sequence). This CDR3 region has 11 residues. CDR3 residues: CASGVNYEQYF. DNA of the CDR3: TGTGCCAGCGGAGTTAACTACGAGCAGTACTTC.

The chain is built from TRBV27 and TRBJ1-3; TRBD1 matches 9 bases. From germline, CDR1 is MNHEY and CDR2 SMNVEV (reference sequence). This CDR3 region has 15 residues. The V and J ends lost 5 bases and 2 bases, in that order; junction bases with no gene match: 4. The DNA of the CDR3 is TGTGCCAGCAGTAAAACAGGGGGCCCTGGAAACACCATATATTTT. It encodes CASSKTGGPGNTIYF.

A few counts support this clone. This sequence joins TRBV7-8 and TRBJ2-2; TRBD2 aligns across 10 bases. The junction had 2 bases not matched to a gene; V was cut back by 5 bases and J by 2 bases. The length of the CDR3 is 15 residues. From germline, CDR1 is SGHVS and CDR2 FQNEAQ. CDR3 loop: CASSASGGNTGELFF. CDR3 nucleotides: TGTGCCAGCAGCGCTAGCGGGGGAAACACCGGGGAGCTGTTTTTT.

This clone was seen once. V usage is TRBV18 and J usage is TRBJ1-5; TRBD1 is a possible D gene (6 bases). The CDR3 sequence is 15 residues long. Germline V gene sequence: CDR1 KGHSH, CDR2 LQKENI. Between the trimmed V and J ends, which lost 3 bases and 9 bases, there was a span of 18 bases. The CDR3: CASSPTTQGVGPQHF. The CDR3 nucleotides are TGTGCCAGCTCACCGACCACACAGGGTGTCGGGCCCCAGCATTTT.

This clone came up many times. The chain carries TRBV28 and TRBJ2-3; D is perhaps TRBD1 (8 bases). The CDR3 has 15 residues. Between the trimmed V and J ends, which lost 6 bases and 4 bases, there was a span of 17 bases. CDR1 MDHEN and CDR2 SYDVKM come from the germline V gene. DNA for the CDR3: TGTGCCAGCAGGACAGGGGAGGGCCGCCCAGATACGCAGTATTTT. Protein product: CASRTGEGRPDTQYF.

This chain uses TRBV3-1 (or the pseudogene TRBV3-2) with TRBJ2-1, with D uncertain. The CDR3 loop spans 14 amino acids. The V and J ends lost 0 bases and 5 bases respectively, with 8 bases between them. Germline V CDR1 and CDR2: LGHDT, YNNKEL (reference sequence). Here the CDR3 DNA reads TGTGCCAGCAGCCAAGAACGGCAGGACAATGAGCAGTTCTTC. Encoded protein: CASSQERQDNEQFF.

This clone was counted a few times. The V and J genes are TRBV19 and TRBJ2-7; maybe TRBD1 (5 bases). V lost 6 bases, J lost 6 bases, and 15 bases lay in between. Germline values: CDR1 LNHDA, CDR2 SQIVND (reference sequence). The CDR3 has 13 amino acids. CDR3 DNA: TGTGCCAGTAGGGACGGACACGGTAGCGAGCAGTACTTC. The encoded protein is CASRDGHGSEQYF.